This TCR beta chain is drawn from a study of T cell repertoires in cytomegalovirus infection. As for the study in general: A matching HLA type, together with CMV infection, was signaled by public TCR beta signatures.

This CDR3 spans 14 amino acids. The germline V and J ends were trimmed by 2 bases and 6 bases, with 8 bases remaining between them. Germline V gene sequence: CDR1 SGHVT, CDR2 SQSDAQ. This clonotype was counted at least ten times. Its antigen remains unidentified. TCRdb itself ran the reads through MiXCR, one entry per CDR3 protein. This table holds some 220,000 distinct CDR3 sequences, 38% found once. The genes are TRBV7-4 and TRBJ1-6; the D gene is possibly TRBD1 (5 bases). Sequencing was performed on CD8+ T cells from cultured PBMCs, taken from culture after CMV antigen stimulation. This receptor was identified in a human donor in good health (CMV status not recorded). Some clones in this sample may be carry-over from other donors' samples. DNA of the CDR3: TGTGCCAGCAGCTTAAACAGGACTAATTCACCCCTCCACTTT. Protein sequence: CASSLNRTNSPLHF.